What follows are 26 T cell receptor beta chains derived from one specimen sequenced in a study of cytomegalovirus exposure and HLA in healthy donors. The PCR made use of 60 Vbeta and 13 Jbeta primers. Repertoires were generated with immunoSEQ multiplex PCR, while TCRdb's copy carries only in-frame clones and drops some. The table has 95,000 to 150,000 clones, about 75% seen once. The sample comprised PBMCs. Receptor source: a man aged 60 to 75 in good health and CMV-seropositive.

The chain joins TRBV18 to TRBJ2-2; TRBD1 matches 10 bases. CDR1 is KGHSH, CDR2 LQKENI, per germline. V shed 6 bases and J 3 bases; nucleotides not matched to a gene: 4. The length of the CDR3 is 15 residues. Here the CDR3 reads CASSPGTGDTGELFF. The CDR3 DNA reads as TGTGCCAGCTCCCCCGGGACAGGGGACACCGGGGAGCTGTTTTTT.

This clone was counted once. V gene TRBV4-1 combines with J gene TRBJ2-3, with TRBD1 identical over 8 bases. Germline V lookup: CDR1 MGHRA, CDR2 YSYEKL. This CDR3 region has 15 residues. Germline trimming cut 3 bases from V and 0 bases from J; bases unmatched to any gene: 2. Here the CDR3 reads CASSHWTGSTDTQYF. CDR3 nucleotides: TGCGCCAGCAGCCACTGGACAGGGAGCACAGATACGCAGTATTTT.

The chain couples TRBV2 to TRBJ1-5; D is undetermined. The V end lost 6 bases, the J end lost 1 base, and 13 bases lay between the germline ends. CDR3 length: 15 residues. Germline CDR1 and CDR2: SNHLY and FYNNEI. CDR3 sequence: CASSPAGRSNQPQHF. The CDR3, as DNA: TGTGCCAGCAGCCCCGCAGGAAGAAGCAATCAGCCCCAGCATTTT.

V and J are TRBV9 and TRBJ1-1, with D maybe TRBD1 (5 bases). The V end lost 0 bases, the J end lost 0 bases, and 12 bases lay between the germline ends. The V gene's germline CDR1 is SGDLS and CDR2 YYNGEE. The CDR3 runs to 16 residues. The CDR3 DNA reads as TGTGCCAGCAGCGTAGCGACAGCGCACATGAACACTGAAGCTTTCTTT. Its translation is CASSVATAHMNTEAFF.

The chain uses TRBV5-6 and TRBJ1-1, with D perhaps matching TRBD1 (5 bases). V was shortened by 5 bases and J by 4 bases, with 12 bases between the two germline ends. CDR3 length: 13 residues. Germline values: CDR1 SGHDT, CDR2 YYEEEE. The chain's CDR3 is CASSSQGFTEAFF. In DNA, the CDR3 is TGTGCCAGCAGTTCCCAGGGATTCACTGAAGCTTTCTTT. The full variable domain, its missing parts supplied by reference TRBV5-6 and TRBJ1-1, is DAGVTQSPTHLIKTRGQQVTLRCSPKSGHDTVSWYQQALGQGPQFIFQYYEEEERQRGNFPDRFSGHQFPNYSSELNVNALLLGDSALYLCASSSQGFTEAFFGQGTRLTVV.

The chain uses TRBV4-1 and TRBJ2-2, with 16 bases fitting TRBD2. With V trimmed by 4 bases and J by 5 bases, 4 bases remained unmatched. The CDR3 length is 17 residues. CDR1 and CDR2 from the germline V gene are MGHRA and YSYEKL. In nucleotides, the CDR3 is TGCGCCAGCAGCCGGGGACTAGCGGGGGGGCGTACCGGGGAGCTGTTTTTT. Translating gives CASSRGLAGGRTGELFF.

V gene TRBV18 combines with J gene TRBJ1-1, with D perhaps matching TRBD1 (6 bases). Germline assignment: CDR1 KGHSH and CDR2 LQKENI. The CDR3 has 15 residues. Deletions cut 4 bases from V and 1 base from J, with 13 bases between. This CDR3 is CASSLQGVQNTEAFF. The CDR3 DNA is TGTGCCAGCTCACTACAGGGAGTCCAGAACACTGAAGCTTTCTTT.

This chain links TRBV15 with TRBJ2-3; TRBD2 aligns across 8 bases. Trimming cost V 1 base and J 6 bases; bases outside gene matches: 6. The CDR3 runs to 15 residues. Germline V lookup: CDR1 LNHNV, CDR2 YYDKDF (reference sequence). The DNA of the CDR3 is TGTGCCACCAGCAGAGGTGCGGGAGGTGTGGATACGCAGTATTTT. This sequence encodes CATSRGAGGVDTQYF.

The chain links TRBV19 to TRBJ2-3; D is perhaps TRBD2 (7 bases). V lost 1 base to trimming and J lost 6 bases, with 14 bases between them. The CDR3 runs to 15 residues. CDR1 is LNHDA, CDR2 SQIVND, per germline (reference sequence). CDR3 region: CASSIVRGAGDTQYF. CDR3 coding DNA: TGTGCCAGTAGTATAGTACGGGGGGCTGGCGATACGCAGTATTTT.

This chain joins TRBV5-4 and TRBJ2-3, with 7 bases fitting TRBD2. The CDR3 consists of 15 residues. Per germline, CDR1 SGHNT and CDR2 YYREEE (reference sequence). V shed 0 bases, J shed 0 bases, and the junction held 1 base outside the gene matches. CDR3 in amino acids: CASSLGGRSTDTQYF. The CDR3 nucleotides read TGTGCCAGCAGCTTGGGCGGGAGAAGCACAGATACGCAGTATTTT.

The CDR3 DNA follows: TGTGCCAGCAGCTTAGACATTGTGGCTACAGTCCCTAGCACAGATACGCAGTATTTT. This sequence encodes CASSLDIVATVPSTDTQYF. J is TRBJ2-3 and V is TRBV11-2, with D uncertain. The V end lost 0 bases, the J end lost 0 bases, and 19 bases lay between the germline ends. The CDR3 is 19 residues long. Germline V CDR1 and CDR2: SGHAT, FQNNGV.

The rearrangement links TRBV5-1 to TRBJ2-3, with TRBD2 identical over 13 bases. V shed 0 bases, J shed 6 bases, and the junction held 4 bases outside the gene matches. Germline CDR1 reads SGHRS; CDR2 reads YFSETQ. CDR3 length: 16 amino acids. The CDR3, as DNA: TGCGCCAGCAGCTTGGAGGGACTAGCGGGAACCGATACGCAGTATTTT. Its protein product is CASSLEGLAGTDTQYF.

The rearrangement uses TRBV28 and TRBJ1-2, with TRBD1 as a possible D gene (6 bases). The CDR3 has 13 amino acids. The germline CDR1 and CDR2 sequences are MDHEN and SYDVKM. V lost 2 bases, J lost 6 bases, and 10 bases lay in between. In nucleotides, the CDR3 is TGTGCCAGCAGTTTACGGGGGGGCGATGGCTACACCTTC. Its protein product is CASSLRGGDGYTF.

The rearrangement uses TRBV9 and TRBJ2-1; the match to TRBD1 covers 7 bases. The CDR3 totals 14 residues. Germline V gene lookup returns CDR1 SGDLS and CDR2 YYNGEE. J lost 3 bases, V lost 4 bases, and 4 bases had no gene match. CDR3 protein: CASSPWDSYNEQFF. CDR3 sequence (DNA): TGTGCCAGCAGCCCCTGGGACAGCTACAATGAGCAGTTCTTC.

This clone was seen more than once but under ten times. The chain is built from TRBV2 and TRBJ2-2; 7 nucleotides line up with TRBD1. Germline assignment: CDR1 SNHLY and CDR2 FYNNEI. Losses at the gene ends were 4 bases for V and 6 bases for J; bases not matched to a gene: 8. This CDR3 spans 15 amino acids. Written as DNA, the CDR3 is TGTGCCAGCAGTGGAACAGGGGTGAGGTCCGGGGAGCTGTTTTTT. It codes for CASSGTGVRSGELFF.

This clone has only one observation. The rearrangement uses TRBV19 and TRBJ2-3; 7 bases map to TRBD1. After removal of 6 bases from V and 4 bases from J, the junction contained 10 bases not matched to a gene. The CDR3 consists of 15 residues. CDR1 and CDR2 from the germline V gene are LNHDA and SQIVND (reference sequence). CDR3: CASSLTGKGSDTQYF. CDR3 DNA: TGTGCCAGTAGCCTGACAGGGAAGGGGTCAGATACGCAGTATTTT. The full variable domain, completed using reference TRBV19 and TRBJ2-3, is DGGITQSPKYLFRKEGQNVTLSCEQNLNHDAMYWYRQDPGQGLRLIYYSQIVNDFQKGDIAEGYSVSREKKESFPLTVTSAQKNPTAFYLCASSLTGKGSDTQYFGPGTRLTVL.

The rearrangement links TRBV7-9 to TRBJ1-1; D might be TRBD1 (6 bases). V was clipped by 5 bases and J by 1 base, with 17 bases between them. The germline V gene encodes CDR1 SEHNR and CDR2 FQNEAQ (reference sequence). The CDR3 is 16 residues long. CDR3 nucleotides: TGTGCCAGCAGCCAAAGCAACAGGGCCGGGAACACTGAAGCTTTCTTT. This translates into CASSQSNRAGNTEAFF.

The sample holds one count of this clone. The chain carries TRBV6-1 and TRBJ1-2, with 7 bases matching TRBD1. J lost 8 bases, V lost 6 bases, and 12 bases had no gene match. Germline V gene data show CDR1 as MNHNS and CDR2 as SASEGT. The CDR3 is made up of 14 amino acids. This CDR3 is CASREYRGGPGYTF. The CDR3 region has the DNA TGTGCCAGCAGAGAGTACAGGGGAGGCCCCGGCTACACCTTC.

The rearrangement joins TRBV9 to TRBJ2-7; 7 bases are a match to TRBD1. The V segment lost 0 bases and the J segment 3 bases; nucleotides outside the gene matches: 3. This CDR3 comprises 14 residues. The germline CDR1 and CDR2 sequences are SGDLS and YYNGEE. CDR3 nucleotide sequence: TGTGCCAGCAGCGTAGGTGGGACAGACTACGAGCAGTACTTC. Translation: CASSVGGTDYEQYF.

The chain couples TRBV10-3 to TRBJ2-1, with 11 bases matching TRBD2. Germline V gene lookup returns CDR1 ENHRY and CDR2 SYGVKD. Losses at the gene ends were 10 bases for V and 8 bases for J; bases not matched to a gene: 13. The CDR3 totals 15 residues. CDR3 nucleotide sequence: TGTGCCACCTACGAAATAGCGGGGGGGCCGTATGAGCAGTTCTTC. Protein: CATYEIAGGPYEQFF.

This chain's CDR3 is CASIQNRDRGSGYTF. The CDR3 nucleotides read TGTGCCAGCATCCAAAACCGGGACAGGGGTTCTGGCTACACCTTC. The V call is TRBV28, the J call TRBJ1-2; TRBD1 aligns across 10 bases. Looked up from germline, CDR1 is MDHEN and CDR2 is SYDVKM. The V and J ends lost 7 bases and 7 bases, in that order; junction bases with no gene match: 12. The CDR3 runs to 15 residues.

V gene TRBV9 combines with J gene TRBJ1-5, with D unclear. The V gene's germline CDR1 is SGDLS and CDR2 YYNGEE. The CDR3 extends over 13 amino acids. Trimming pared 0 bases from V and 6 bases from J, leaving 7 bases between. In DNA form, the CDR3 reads TGTGCCAGCAGCGTAGGAGGCAGTCAGCCCCAGCATTTT. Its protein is CASSVGGSQPQHF.

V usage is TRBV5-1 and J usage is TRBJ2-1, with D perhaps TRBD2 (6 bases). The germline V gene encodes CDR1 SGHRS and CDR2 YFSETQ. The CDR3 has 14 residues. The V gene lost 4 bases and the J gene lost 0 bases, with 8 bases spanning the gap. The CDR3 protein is CASSPGSSYNEQFF. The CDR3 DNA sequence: TGCGCCAGCAGCCCCGGGAGCTCCTACAATGAGCAGTTCTTC.

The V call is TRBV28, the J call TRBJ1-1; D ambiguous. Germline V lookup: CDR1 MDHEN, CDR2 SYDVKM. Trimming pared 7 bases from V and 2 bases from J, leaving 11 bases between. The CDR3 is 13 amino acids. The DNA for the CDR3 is TGTGCCAGCACCTTTACAACCAACACTGAAGCTTTCTTT. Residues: CASTFTTNTEAFF.

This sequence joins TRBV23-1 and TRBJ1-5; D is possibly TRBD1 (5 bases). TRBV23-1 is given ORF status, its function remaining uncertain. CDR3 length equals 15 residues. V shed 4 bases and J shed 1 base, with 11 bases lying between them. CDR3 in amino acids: CASSPGRTSNQPQHF. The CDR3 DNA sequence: TGCGCCAGCAGTCCAGGGAGGACGAGCAATCAGCCCCAGCATTTT.

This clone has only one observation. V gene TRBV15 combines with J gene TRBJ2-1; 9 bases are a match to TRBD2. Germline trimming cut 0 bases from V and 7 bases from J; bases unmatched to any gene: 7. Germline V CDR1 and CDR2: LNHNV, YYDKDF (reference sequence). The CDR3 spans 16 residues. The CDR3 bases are TGTGCCACCAGCAGAGATAAGGCTAGCGGGATGAATGAGCAGTTCTTC. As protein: CATSRDKASGMNEQFF. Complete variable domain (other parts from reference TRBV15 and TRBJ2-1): DAMVIQNPRYQVTQFGKPVTLSCSQTLNHNVMYWYQQKSSQAPKLLFHYYDKDFNNEADTPDNFQSRRPNTSFCFLDIRSPGLGDTAMYLCATSRDKASGMNEQFFGPGTRLTVL.